A selection of T cell receptor beta chains follows, all from one sample in a study of cytomegalovirus exposure and HLA in healthy donors. Profiling relied on immunoSEQ multiplex PCR, and the TCRdb table lists in-frame clones only, not all of them. The sample carries 60,000 to 75,000 clones, about 60% recorded once. The sample taken for sequencing was PBMCs. The receptor source for this set is a woman between 45 and 65 years old in good health and CMV-seronegative. CDR3s include the opening cysteine and the closing phenylalanine or tryptophan. D genes are given only for firm matches. The size entry is marked missing in some rows and otherwise reads once, few, many or a size class.

V	D	size	J	DNA	CDR3
TRBV4-3	NA	once	TRBJ2-7	TGCGCCAGCAGCCAATATATTGTAGGGGCAGGCTACGAGCAGTACTTC	CASSQYIVGAGYEQYF
TRBV6-5	NA	NA	TRBJ2-1	TGTGCCAGCAGTTACTCTTATAGCGAGGAGCAGTTCTTC	CASSYSYSEEQFF
TRBV6-5	NA	NA	TRBJ2-7	TGTGCCAGCAGCCGACCCGGGACACAATACGAGCAGTACTTC	CASSRPGTQYEQYF
TRBV11-3	TRBD2	NA	TRBJ2-7	TGTGCCAGCAGAAGCGGGACGAACTCCTACGAGCAGTACTTC	CASRSGTNSYEQYF
TRBV29-1	NA	NA	TRBJ1-1	TGCAGCGTAAACCGGGACAAGAACACTGAAGCTTTCTTT	CSVNRDKNTEAFF
TRBV15	NA	NA	TRBJ1-2	TGTGCCACCAGCAGAGACACAGGTTCTACCTACGTGGGTGGCTACACCTTC	CATSRDTGSTYVGGYTF
TRBV5-4	NA	NA	TRBJ2-2	TGTGCCAGCAGCTTGGGGGGGGCAGGGGGTATCACCGGGGAGCTGTTTTTT	CASSLGGAGGITGELFF
TRBV5-1	NA	NA	TRBJ2-7	TGCGCCAGCACCTATTCGACGGGACTTCTGCGCGATCAGTACTTC	CASTYSTGLLRDQYF
TRBV28	TRBD2	few	TRBJ2-1	TGTGCCAGCAGCCTACGTCGGCATAGCGGGAGTCCCGACAATGAGCAGTTCTTC	CASSLRRHSGSPDNEQFF
TRBV28	NA	once	TRBJ1-1	TGTGCCAGCAGTCTGAGCCCCACTGAAGCTTTCTTT	CASSLSPTEAFF
TRBV5-1	TRBD2	few	TRBJ2-1	TGCGCCAGCAGCTTGGGCGGGAGCTCCTACAATGAGCAGTTCTTC	CASSLGGSSYNEQFF
TRBV4-3	TRBD2	NA	TRBJ2-3	TGCGCCAGCAGCCCCCGGGGTAGACGGGGGGCAGATACGCAGTATTTT	CASSPRGRRGADTQYF
TRBV6-5	NA	few	TRBJ1-1	TGTGCCAGCTCCGGGAAGGAGAACACTGAAGCTTTCTTT	CASSGKENTEAFF
TRBV29-1	TRBD1	once	TRBJ1-2	TGCAGCGTTCGTTTGACAGGGGTCGACGGCTACACCTTC	CSVRLTGVDGYTF
TRBV10-2	TRBD2	NA	TRBJ2-7	TGCGCCAGCAGTGAGGGACTAGCGGGATACGAGCAGTACTTC	CASSEGLAGYEQYF